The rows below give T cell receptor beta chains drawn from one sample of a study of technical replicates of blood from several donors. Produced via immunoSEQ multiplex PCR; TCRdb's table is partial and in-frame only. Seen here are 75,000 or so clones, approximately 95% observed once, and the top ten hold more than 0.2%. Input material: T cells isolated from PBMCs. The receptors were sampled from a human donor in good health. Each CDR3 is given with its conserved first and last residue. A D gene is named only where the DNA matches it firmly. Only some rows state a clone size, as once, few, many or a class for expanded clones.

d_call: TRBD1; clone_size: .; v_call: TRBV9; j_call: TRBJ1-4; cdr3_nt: TGTGCCAGCAGCGTGGCGTCCGGGACAGGGGGCGAAAAACTGTTTTTT; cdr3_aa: CASSVASGTGGEKLFF
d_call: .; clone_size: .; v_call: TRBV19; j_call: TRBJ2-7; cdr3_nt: TGTGCCAGTAGGCCGGCCGGGACATCCAGCTCCTACGAGCAGTACTTC; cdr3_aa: CASRPAGTSSSYEQYF
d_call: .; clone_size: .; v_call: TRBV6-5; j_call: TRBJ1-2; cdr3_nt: TGTGCCAGCAGACTTTTAGCTAACTATGGCTACACCTTC; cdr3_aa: CASRLLANYGYTF
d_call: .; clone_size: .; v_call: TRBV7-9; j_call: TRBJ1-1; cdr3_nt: TGTGCCAGCAGCTTAGTACTGTCAACTTTCTTT; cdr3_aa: CASSLVLSTFF
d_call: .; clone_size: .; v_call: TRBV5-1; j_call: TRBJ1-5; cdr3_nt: TGCGCCAGCAGCTTGGGGCAGGTTGGTCAGCCCCAGCATTTT; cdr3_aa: CASSLGQVGQPQHF
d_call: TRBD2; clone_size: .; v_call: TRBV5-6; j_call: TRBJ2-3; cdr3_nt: TGTGCCAGCAGACTCCTAGCGGGGGTGGGGACAGATACGCAGTATTTT; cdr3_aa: CASRLLAGVGTDTQYF
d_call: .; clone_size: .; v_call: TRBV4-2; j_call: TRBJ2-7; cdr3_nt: TGTGCCAGCAGCCAAGAGGCGGGACTTTTCGGGGAGCAGTACTTC; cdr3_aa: CASSQEAGLFGEQYF
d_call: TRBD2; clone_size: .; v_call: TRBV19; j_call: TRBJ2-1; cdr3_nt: TGTGCCAGTAGTATCAGGACTAGCGGGAGTCTTGGCAATGAGCAGTTCTTC; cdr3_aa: CASSIRTSGSLGNEQFF
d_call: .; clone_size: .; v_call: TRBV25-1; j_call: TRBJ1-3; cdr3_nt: TGTGCCAGCAGTGTAACCAGGGGTGGGAGCTCTGGAAACACCATATATTTT; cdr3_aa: CASSVTRGGSSGNTIYF
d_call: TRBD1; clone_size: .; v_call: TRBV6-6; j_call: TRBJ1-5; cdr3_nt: TGTGCCAGCAGTTCTCGCGACAGGGGTAGCAATCAGCCCCAGCATTTT; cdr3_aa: CASSSRDRGSNQPQHF
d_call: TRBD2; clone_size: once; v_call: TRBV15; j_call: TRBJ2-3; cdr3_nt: TGTGCCACCAGCGCGGGAGTCACAGATACGCAGTATTTT; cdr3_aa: CATSAGVTDTQYF
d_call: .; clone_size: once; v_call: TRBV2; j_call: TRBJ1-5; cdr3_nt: TGTGCCAGCAGTGGGGAGTTGGAGCCCCAGCATTTT; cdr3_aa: CASSGELEPQHF
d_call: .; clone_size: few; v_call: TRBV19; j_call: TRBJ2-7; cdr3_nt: TGTGCCAGTAGTATTGGGGGCTTCCACGAGCAGTACTTC; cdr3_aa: CASSIGGFHEQYF
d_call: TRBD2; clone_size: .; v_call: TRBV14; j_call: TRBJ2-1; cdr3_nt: TGTGCCAGCAGCCACCTAGCGGGGTATGAGCAGTTCTTC; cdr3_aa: CASSHLAGYEQFF
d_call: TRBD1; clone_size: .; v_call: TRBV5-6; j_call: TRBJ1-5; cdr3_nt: TGTGCCAGCAGCGGGGGACAGGGGAACAATCAGCCCCAGCATTTT; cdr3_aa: CASSGGQGNNQPQHF
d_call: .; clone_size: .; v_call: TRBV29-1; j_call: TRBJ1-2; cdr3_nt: TGCAGCGGAGGCGGGGGCTTTGAAGGCTACACCTTC; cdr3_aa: CSGGGGFEGYTF
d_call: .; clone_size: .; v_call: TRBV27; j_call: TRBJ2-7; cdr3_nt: TGTGCCAGCAGCCTGGACTTCTACGAGCAGTACTTC; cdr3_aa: CASSLDFYEQYF
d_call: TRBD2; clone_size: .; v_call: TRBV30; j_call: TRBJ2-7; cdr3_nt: TGTGCCTGGAGTAAGGGAGGGGCCTACGAGCAGTACTTC; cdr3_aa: CAWSKGGAYEQYF
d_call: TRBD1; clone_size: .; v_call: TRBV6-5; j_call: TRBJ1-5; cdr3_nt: TGTGCCAGCAGCAAGACAGGGGGACCTAATCAGCCCCAGCATTTT; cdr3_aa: CASSKTGGPNQPQHF
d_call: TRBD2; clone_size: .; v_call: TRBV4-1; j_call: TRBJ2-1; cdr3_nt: TGCGCCAGCAGCCAAGCCCTAGCGGGAGGTGAGCAGTTCTTC; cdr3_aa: CASSQALAGGEQFF
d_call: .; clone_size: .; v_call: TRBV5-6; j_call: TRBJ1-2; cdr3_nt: TGTGCCAGCAGCCCACCAAAAAAGGAGTATGGCTACACCTTC; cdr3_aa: CASSPPKKEYGYTF
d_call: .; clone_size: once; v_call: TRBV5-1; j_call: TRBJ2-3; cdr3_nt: TGCGCCAGCAGCCTGGCCCTCCTAACAGATACGCAGTATTTT; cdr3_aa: CASSLALLTDTQYF
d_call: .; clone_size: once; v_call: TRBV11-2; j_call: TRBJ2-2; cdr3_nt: TGTGCCAGCAGGACAGCATACACCGGGGAGCTGTTTTTT; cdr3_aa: CASRTAYTGELFF
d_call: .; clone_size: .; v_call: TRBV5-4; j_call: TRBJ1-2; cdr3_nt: TGTGCCAGCAGCTTCGGCGGGATCGGCTACACCTTC; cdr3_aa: CASSFGGIGYTF
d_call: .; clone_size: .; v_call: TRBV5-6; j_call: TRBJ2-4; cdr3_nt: TGTGCCAGCAGCTGGAGGCGGGGTACCGCCAAAAACATTCAGTACTTC; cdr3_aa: CASSWRRGTAKNIQYF
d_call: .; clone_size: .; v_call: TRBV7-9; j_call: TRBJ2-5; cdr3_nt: TGTGCCAGCAGCCCCGAGTCCGCCCAAGAGACCCAGTACTTC; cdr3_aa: CASSPESAQETQYF